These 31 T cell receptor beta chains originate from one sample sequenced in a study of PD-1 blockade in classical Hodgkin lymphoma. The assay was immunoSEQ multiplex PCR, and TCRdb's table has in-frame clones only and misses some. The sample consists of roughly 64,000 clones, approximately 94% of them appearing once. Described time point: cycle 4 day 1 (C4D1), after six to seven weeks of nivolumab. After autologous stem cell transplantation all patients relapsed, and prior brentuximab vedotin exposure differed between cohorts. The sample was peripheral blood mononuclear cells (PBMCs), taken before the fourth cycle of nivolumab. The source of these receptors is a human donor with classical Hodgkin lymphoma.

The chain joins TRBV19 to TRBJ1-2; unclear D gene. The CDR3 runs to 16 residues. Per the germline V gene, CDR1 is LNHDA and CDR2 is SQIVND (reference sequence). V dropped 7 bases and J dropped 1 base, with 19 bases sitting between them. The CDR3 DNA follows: TGTGCCAGTAAGAATCTGGTGGGAAGGAGTAACTATGGCTACACCTTC. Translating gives CASKNLVGRSNYGYTF. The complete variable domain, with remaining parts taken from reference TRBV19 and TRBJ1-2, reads DGGITQSPKYLFRKEGQNVTLSCEQNLNHDAMYWYRQDPGQGLRLIYYSQIVNDFQKGDIAEGYSVSREKKESFPLTVTSAQKNPTAFYLCASKNLVGRSNYGYTFGSGTRLTVV.

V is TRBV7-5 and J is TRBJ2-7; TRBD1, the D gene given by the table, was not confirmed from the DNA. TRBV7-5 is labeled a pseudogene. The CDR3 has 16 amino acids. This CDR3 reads CARSLKPGQGGYEQYF. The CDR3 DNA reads TGTGCCAGAAGCTTAAAACCGGGACAGGGTGGCTACGAGCAGTACTTC.

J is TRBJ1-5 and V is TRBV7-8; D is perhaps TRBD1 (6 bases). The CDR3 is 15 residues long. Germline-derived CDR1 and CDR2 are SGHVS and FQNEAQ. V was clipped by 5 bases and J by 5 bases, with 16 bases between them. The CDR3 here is CASSLQQGRDQPQHF. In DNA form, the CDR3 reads TGTGCCAGCAGCCTACAACAGGGTAGGGATCAGCCCCAGCATTTT.

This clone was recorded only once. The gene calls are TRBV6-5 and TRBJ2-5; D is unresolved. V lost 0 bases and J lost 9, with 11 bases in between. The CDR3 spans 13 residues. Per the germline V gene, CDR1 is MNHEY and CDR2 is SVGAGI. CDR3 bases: TGTGCCAGCAGTTACTCGATGGGTAGCCCCCAGTACTTC. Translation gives CASSYSMGSPQYF.

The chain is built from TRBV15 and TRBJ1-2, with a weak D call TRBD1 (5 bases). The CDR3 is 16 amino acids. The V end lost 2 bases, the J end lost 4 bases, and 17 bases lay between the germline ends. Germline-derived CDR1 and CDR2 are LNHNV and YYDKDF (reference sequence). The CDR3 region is CATSRNRDAASYGYTF. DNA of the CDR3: TGTGCCACCAGCAGAAACCGGGACGCGGCAAGCTATGGCTACACCTTC.

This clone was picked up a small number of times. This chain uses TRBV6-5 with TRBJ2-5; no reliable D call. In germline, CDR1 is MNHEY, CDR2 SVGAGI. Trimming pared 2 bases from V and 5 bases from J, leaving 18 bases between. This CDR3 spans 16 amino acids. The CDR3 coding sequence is TGTGCCAGCAGTTACGACCGGGCGTCCTACGGGGAGACCCAGTACTTC. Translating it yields CASSYDRASYGETQYF.

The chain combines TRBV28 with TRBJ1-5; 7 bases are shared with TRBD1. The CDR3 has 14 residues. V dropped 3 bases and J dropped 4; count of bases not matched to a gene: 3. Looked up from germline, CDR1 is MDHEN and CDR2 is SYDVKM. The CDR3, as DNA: TGTGCCAGCAGTTTGGACAGGCAGAATCAGCCCCAGCATTTT. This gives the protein CASSLDRQNQPQHF.

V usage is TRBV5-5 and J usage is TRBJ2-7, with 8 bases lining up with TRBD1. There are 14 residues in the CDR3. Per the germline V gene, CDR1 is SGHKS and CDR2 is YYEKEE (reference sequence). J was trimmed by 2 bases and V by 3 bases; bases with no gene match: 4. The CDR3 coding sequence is TGTGCCAGCAGCTACGGACAGGGAGCCTACGAGCAGTACTTC. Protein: CASSYGQGAYEQYF.

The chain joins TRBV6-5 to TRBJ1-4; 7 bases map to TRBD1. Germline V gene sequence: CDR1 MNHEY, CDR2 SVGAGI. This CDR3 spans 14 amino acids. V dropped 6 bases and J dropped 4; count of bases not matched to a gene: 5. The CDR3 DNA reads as TGTGCCAGCAGCCCGGGACAGAATAATGAAAAACTGTTTTTT. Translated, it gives CASSPGQNNEKLFF.

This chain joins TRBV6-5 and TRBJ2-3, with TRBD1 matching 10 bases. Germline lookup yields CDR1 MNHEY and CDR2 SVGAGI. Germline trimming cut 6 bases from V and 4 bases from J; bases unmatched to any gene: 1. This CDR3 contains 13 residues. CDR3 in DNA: TGTGCCAGCAGAGGACAGGGGGCAGATACGCAGTATTTT. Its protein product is CASRGQGADTQYF.

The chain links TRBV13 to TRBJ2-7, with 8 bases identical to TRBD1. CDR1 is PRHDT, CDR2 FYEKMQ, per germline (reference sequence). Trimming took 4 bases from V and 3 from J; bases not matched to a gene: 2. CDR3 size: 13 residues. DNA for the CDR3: TGTGCCAGCAGCTCGGACAGGGACTACGAGCAGTACTTC. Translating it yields CASSSDRDYEQYF.

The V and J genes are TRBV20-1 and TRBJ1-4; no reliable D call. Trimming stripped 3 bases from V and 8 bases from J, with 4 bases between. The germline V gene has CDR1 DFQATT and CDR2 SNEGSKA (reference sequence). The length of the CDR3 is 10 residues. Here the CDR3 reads CSASAEKLFF. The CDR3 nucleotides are TGCAGTGCTAGCGCCGAAAAACTGTTTTTT.

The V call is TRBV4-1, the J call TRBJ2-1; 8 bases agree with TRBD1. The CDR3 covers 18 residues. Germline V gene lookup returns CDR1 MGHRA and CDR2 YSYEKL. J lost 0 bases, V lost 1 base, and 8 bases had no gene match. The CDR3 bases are TGCGCCAGCAGCCAAGGTCTCTTGGACAGGGCCTCCTACAATGAGCAGTTCTTC. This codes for CASSQGLLDRASYNEQFF.

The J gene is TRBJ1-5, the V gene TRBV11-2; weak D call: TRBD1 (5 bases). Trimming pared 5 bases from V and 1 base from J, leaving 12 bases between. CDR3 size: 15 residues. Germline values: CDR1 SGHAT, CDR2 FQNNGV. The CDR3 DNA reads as TGTGCCAGCAGCCGTTCGAGGGGAAGCAATCAGCCCCAGCATTTT. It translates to CASSRSRGSNQPQHF.

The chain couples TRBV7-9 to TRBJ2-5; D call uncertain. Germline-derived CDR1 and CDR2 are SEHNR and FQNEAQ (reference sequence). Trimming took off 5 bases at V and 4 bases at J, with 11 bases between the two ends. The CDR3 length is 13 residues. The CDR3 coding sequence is TGTGCCAGCAGCCACACACACGGAGAGACCCAGTACTTC. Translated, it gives CASSHTHGETQYF.

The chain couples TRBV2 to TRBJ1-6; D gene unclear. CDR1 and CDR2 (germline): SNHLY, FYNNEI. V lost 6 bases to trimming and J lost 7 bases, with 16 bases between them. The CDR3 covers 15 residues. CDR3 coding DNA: TGTGCCAGCAGCCTCCGGGCCCTGCAAAATTCACCCCTCCACTTT. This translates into CASSLRALQNSPLHF.

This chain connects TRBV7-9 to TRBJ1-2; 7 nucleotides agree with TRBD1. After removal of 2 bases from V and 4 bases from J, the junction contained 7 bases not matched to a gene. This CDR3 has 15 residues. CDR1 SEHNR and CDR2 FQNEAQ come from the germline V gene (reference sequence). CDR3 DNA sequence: TGTGCCAGCAGCTTACAACCGGGACAGCTCTATGGCTACACCTTC. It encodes CASSLQPGQLYGYTF.

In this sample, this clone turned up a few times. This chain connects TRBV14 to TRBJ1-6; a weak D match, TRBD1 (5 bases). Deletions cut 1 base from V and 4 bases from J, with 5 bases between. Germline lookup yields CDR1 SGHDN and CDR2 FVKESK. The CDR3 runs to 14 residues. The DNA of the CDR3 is TGTGCCAGCAGCCAAGGACAGTATAATTCACCCCTCCACTTT. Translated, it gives CASSQGQYNSPLHF.

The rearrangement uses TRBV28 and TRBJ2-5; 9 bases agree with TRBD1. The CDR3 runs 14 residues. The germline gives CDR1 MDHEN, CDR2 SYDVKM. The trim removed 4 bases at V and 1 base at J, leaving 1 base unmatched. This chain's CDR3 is CASSSTGGQETQYF. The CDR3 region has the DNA TGTGCCAGCAGTTCGACAGGGGGCCAAGAGACCCAGTACTTC.

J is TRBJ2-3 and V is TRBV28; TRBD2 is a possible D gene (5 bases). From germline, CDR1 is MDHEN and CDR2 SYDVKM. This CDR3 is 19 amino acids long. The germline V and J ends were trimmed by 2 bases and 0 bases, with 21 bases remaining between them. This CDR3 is CASSLTPYERRSSTDTQYF. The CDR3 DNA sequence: TGTGCCAGCAGTTTAACCCCCTATGAGCGGAGGTCTAGCACAGATACGCAGTATTTT.

CDR3 in DNA: TGTGCCAGCAGCGTAGCGGGCAGGCTACAAGAGACCCAGTACTTC. Its translation: CASSVAGRLQETQYF. The chain recombines TRBV9 with TRBJ2-5; unclear D gene. V lost 0 bases and J 2 bases, leaving 11 bases between the germline ends. This CDR3 has 15 residues. Germline lookup yields CDR1 SGDLS and CDR2 YYNGEE.

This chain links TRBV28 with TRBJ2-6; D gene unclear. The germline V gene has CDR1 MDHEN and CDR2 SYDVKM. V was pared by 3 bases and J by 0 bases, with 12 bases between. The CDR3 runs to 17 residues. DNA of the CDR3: TGTGCCAGCAGTTTCCAGCCAGGTCGCTCTGGGGCCAACGTCCTGACTTTC. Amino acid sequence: CASSFQPGRSGANVLTF.

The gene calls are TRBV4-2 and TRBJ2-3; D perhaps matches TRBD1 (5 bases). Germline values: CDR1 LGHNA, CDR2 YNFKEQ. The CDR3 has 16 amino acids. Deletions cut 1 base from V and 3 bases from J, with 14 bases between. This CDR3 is CASSQGAGMMTDTQYF. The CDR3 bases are TGTGCCAGCAGCCAAGGTGCAGGGATGATGACAGATACGCAGTATTTT.

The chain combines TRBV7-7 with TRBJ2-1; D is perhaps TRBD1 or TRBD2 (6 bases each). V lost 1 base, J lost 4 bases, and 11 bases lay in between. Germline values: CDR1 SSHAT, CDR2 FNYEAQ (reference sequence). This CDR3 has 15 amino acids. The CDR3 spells CASSLVAGHYNEQFF. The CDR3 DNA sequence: TGTGCCAGCAGCTTAGTGGCGGGACATTACAATGAGCAGTTCTTC.

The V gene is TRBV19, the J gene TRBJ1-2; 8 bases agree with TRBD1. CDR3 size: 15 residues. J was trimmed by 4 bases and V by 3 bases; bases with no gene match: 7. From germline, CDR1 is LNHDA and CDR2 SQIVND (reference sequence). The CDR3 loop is CASSITGGRPYGYTF. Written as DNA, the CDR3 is TGTGCCAGTAGTATCACAGGGGGAAGACCCTATGGCTACACCTTC.

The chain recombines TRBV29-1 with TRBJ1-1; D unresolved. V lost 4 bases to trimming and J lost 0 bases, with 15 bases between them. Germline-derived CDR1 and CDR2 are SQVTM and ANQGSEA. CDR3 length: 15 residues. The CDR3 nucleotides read TGCAGCGTTGCAACCAGGCAGGCTCTGAACACTGAAGCTTTCTTT. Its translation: CSVATRQALNTEAFF.

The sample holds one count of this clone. The DNA of the CDR3 is TGTGCCAGCAGCCAAATGGCGCGAGCCCGCGTCGGGACCTACGAGCAGTACTTC. As protein: CASSQMARARVGTYEQYF. The chain has TRBV14 and TRBJ2-7; D perhaps matches TRBD2 (5 bases). The CDR3 loop spans 18 amino acids. Germline assignment: CDR1 SGHDN and CDR2 FVKESK. The ends were cut back, 2 bases at V and 2 bases at J, with 22 bases in the middle. The whole variable domain, remainder taken from reference TRBV14 and TRBJ2-7, is EAGVTQFPSHSVIEKGQTVTLRCDPISGHDNLYWYRRVMGKEIKFLLHFVKESKQDESGMPNNRFLAERTGGTYSTLKVQPAELEDSGVYFCASSQMARARVGTYEQYFGPGTRLTVT.

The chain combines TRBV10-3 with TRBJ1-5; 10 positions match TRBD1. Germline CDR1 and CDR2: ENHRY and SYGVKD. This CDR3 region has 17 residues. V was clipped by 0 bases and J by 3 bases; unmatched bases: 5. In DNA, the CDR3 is TGTGCCATCAGTGAGTCCGGGACAGGGGCTTTCAATCAGCCCCAGCATTTT. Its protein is CAISESGTGAFNQPQHF.

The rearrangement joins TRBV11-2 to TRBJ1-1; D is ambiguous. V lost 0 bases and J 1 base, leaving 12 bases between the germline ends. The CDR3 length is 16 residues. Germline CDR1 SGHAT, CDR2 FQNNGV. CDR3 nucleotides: TGTGCCAGCAGCTTAGATCTCCCTGTGACGAACACTGAAGCTTTCTTT. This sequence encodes CASSLDLPVTNTEAFF.

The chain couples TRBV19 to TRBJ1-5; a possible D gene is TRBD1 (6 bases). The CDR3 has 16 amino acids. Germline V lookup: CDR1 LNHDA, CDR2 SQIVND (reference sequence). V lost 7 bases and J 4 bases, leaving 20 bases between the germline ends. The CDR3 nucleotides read TGTGCCAGTAAACCCATCCCGGGGGCCACTAATCAGCCCCAGCATTTT. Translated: CASKPIPGATNQPQHF.

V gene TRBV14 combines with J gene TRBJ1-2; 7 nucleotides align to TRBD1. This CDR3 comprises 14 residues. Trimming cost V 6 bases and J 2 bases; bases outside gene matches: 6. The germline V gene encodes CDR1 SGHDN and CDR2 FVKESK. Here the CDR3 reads CASSLTDRNYGYTF. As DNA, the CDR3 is TGTGCCAGCAGTTTGACGGACAGGAACTATGGCTACACCTTC.